This entry is about one T cell receptor beta chain. Seattle enrolled patients during active infection and tracked them longitudinally. As originally analysed: Amplification from reference gene primers served as the basis for estimated nucleated cell counts. Assay: immunoSEQ multiplex PCR; the TCRdb copy retains only in-frame clones and omits some. Clonal size and the V and J genes are those of that table, whereas D and trimming came from the DNA. This sample carries approximately 200,000 clones, 80% to 90% of them seen once, and the ten largest clones take roughly a tenth. The entry originates in a study of blood T cell repertoires in COVID-19. About the study: COVID-19 samples, acute and convalescent, were from the United States, Italy and Spain. In each case, the material was cDNA or gDNA derived from T cells, B-cell-depleted T cells, or PBMCs.

Trimming pared 0 bases from V and 7 bases from J, leaving 10 bases between. The CDR3 spans 15 residues. From germline, CDR1 is SGHTA and CDR2 FQGTGA. Sequencing input: peripheral blood. This TCR was recovered from an elderly woman with COVID-19, enrolled during active disease. The chain couples TRBV7-3 to TRBJ1-6; no reliable D call. Here the CDR3 DNA reads TGTGCCAGCAGCTTAACTGAGAGCGGGAATTCACCCCTCCACTTT. It yields the protein CASSLTESGNSPLHF.